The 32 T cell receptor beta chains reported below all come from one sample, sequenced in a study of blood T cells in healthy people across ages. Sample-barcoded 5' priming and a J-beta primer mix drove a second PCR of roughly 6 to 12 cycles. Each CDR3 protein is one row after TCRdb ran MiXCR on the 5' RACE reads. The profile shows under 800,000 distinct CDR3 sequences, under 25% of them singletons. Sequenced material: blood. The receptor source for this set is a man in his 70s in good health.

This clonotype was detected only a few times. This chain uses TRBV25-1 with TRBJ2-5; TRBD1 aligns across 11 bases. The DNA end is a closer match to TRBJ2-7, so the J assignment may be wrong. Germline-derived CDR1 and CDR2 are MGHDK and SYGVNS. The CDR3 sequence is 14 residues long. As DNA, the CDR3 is TGTGCCAGCAGTGAATTCGGGACAGGGGGCGAGCAGTACTTC. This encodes CASSEFGTGGEQYF.

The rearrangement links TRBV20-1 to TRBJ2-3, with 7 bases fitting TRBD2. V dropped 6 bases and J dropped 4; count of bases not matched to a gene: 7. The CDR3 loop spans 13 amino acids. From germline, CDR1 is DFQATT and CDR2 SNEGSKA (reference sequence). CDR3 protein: CSAGGGRSDTQYF. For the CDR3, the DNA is TGCAGTGCCGGAGGCGGGAGATCAGATACGCAGTATTTT.

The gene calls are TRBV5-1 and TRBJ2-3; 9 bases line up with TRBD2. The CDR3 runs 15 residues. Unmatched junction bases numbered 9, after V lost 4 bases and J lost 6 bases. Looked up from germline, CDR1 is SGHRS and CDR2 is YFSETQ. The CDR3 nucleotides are TGCGCCAGCAGCAAAATAGCGGGAGCGGCGGATACGCAGTATTTT. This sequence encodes CASSKIAGAADTQYF.

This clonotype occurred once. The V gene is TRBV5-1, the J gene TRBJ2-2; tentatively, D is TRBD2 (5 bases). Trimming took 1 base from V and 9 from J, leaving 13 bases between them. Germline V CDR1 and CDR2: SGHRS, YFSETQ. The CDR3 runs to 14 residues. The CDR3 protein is CASSLSVEARELFF. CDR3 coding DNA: TGCGCCAGCAGCTTGTCGGTGGAGGCCCGGGAGCTGTTTTTT. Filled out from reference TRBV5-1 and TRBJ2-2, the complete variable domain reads KAGVTQTPRYLIKTRGQQVTLSCSPISGHRSVSWYQQTPGQGLQFLFEYFSETQRNKGNFPGRFSGRQFSNSRSEMNVSTLELGDSALYLCASSLSVEARELFFGEGSRLTVL.

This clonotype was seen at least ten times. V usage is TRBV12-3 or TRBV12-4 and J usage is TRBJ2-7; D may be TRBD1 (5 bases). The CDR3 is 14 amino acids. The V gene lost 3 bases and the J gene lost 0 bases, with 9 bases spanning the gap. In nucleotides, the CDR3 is TGTGCCAGCAGTTTGACAGATCTCTCCTACGAGCAGTACTTC. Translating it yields CASSLTDLSYEQYF.

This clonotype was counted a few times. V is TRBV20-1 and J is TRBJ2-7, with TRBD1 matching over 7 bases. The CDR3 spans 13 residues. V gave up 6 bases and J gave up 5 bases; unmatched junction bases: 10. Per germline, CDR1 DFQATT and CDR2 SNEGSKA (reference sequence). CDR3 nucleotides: TGCAGTGCCAAAAGACAGGGTTCGCACGAGCAGTACTTC. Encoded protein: CSAKRQGSHEQYF.

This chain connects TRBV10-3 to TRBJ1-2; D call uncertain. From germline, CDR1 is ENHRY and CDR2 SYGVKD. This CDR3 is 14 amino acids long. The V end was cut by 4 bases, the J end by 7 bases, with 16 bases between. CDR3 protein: CAISGQGTLSGYTF. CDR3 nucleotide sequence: TGTGCCATCAGTGGCCAAGGAACCCTTAGTGGCTACACCTTC.

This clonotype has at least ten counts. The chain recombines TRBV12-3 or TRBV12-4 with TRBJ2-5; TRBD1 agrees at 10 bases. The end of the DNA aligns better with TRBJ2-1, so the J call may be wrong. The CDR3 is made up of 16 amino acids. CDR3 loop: CASSLERTGGYNEQFF. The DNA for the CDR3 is TGTGCCAGCAGCCTAGAACGGACAGGGGGATACAATGAGCAGTTCTTC.

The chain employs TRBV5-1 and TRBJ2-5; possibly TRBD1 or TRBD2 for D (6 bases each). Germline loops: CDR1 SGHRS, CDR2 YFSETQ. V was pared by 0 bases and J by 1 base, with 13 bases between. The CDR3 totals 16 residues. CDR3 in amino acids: CASSLAQGGIQETQYF. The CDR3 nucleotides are TGCGCCAGCAGCTTGGCACAGGGAGGTATCCAAGAGACCCAGTACTTC. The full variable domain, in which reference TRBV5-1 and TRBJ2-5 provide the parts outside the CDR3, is KAGVTQTPRYLIKTRGQQVTLSCSPISGHRSVSWYQQTPGQGLQFLFEYFSETQRNKGNFPGRFSGRQFSNSRSEMNVSTLELGDSALYLCASSLAQGGIQETQYFGPGTRLLVL.

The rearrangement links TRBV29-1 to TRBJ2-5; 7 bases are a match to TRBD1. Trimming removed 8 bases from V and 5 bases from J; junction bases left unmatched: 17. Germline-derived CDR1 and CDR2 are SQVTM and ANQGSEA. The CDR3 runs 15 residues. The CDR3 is CSSLGDSGWGETQYF. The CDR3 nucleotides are TGCAGCTCCCTAGGGGACAGCGGATGGGGCGAGACCCAGTACTTC.

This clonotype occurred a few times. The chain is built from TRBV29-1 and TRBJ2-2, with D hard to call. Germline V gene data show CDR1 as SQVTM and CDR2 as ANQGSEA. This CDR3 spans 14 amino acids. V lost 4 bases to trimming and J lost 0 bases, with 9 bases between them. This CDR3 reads CSVGRIANTGELFF. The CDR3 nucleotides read TGCAGCGTTGGAAGAATAGCGAACACCGGGGAGCTGTTTTTT.

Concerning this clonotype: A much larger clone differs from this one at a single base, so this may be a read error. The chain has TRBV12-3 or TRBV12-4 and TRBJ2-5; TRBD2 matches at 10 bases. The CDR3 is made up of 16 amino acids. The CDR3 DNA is TGTGCCGGCAGCCCTTCCGGGACTAGCGCCTATTCGGAGAAGTTCTTC. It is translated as CAGSPSGTSAYSEKFF.

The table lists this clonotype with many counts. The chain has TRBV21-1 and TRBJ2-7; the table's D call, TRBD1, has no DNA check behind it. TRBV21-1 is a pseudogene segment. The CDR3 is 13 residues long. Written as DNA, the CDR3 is TGTGCCAGCAGCAAAGTGGGGGGTTGCGAGCAGTACTTC. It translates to CASSKVGGCEQYF.

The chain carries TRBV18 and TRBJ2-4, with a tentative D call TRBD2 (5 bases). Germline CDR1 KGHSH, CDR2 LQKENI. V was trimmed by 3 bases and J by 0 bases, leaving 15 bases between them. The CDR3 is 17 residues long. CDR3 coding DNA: TGTGCCAGCTCACCGTACCGAGATAGCGCAGCCAAAAACATTCAGTACTTC. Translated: CASSPYRDSAAKNIQYF.

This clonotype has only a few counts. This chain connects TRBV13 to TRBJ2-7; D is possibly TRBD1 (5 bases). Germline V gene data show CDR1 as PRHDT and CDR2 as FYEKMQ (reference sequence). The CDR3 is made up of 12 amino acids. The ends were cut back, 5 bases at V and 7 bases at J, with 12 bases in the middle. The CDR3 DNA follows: TGTGCCAGCAGCGCACTATCAGGGGAGCAGTACTTC. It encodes CASSALSGEQYF.

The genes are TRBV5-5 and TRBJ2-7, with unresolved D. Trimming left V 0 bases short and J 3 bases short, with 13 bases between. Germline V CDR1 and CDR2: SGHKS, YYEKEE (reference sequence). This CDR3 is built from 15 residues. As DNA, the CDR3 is TGTGCCAGCAGCTTGGCCAGTGGGCCCATCTACGAGCAGTACTTC. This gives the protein CASSLASGPIYEQYF.

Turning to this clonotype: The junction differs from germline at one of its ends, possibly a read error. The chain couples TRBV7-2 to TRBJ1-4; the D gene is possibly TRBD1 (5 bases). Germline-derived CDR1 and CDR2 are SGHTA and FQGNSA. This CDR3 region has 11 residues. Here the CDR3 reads CASSLGGRLLF. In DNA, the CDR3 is TGTGCCAGCAGCCTCGGGGGACGACTGCTTTTT.

In DNA, the CDR3 is TGCAGTGTTCGACCGGCGAGCTCCTACGAGCAGTACTTC. Translated, it gives CSVRPASSYEQYF. V usage is TRBV20-1 and J usage is TRBJ2-7; D is uncertain. The CDR3 is 13 amino acids. The germline CDR1 and CDR2 sequences are DFQATT and SNEGSKA (reference sequence). The ends were cut back, 7 bases at V and 0 bases at J, with 13 bases in the middle.

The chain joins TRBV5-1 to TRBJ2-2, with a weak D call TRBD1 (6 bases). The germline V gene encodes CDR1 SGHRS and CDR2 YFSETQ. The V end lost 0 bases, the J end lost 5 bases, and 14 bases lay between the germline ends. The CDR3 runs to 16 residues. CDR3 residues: CASSLDGTLGTGELFF. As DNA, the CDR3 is TGCGCCAGCAGCTTGGATGGGACACTGGGAACCGGGGAGCTGTTTTTT.

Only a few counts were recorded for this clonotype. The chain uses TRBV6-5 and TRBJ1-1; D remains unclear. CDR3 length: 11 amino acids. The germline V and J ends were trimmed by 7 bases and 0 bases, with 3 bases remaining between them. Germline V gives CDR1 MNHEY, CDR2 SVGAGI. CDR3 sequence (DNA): TGTGCCAGCAAAGTGAACACTGAAGCTTTCTTT. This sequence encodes CASKVNTEAFF.

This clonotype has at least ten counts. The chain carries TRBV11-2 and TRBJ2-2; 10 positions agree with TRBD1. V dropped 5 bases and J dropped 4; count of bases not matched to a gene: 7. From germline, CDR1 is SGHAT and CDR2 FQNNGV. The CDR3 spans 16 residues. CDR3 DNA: TGTGCCAGCAGCCCAGGGACAGGGGCGATCACCGGGGAGCTGTTTTTT. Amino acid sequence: CASSPGTGAITGELFF. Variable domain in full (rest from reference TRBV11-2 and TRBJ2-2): EAGVAQSPRYKIIEKRQSVAFWCNPISGHATLYWYQQILGQGPKLLIQFQNNGVVDDSQLPKDRFSAERLKGVDSTLKIQPAKLEDSAVYLCASSPGTGAITGELFFGEGSRLTVL.

The CDR3 sequence is CASNSRTSGRFPDTQYF. CDR3 nucleotide sequence: TGTGCCAGCAATTCCCGGACTAGCGGGAGATTCCCAGATACGCAGTATTTT. J is TRBJ2-3 and V is TRBV6-6; 13 bases align to TRBD2. Germline assignment: CDR1 MNHNY and CDR2 SVGAGI (reference sequence). V lost 7 bases to trimming and J lost 4 bases; unmatched junction nucleotides: 11. The CDR3 totals 17 residues.

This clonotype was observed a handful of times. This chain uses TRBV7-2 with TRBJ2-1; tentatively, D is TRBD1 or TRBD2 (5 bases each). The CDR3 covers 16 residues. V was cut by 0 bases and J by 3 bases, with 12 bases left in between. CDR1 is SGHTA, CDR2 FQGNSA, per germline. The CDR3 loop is CASSLASGTLYNEQFF. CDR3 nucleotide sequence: TGTGCCAGCAGCTTAGCCTCCGGGACCCTCTACAATGAGCAGTTCTTC.

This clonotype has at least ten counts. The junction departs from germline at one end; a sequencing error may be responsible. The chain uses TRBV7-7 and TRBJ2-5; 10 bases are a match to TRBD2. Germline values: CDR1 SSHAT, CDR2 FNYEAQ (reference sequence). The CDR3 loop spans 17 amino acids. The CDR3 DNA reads TGTGCTAGCAGCTTAGCGTCTAGCGGGAGTGGTCAAGAGACCCAGTACTTC. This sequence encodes CASSLASSGSGQETQYF. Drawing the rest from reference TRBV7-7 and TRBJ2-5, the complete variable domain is GAGVSQSPRYKVTKRGQDVTLRCDPISSHATLYWYQQALGQGPEFLTYFNYEAQPDKSGLPSDRFSAERPEGSISTLTIQRTEQRDSAMYRCASSLASSGSGQETQYFGPGTRLLVL.

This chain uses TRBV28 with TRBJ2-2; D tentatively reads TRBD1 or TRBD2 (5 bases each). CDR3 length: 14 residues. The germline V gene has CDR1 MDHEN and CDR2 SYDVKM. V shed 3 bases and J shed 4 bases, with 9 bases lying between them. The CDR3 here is CASSFPGTTGELFF. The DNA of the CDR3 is TGTGCCAGCAGTTTTCCGGGGACCACCGGGGAGCTGTTTTTT.

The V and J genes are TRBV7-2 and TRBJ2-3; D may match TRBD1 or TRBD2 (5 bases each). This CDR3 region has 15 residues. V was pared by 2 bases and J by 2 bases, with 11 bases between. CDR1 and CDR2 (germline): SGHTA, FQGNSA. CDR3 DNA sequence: TGTGCCAGCAGCTTACCCCAGGGACCCACAGATACGCAGTATTTT. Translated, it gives CASSLPQGPTDTQYF.

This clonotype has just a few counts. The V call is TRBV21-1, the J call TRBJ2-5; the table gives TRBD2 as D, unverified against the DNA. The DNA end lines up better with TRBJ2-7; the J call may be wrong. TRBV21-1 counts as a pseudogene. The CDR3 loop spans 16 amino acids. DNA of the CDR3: TGTGCCAGCAGCAAAATATCCGGGAGGGAAACCTACGAGCAGTACTTC. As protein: CASSKISGRETYEQYF.

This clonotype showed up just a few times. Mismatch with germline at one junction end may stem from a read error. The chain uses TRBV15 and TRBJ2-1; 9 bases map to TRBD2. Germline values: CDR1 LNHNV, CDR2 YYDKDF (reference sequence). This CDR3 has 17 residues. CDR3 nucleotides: TGTGCCACCAGCAGAGACCTAGCGGGAAGGGACCAAGAGACCCAGTGCTTC. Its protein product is CATSRDLAGRDQETQCF.

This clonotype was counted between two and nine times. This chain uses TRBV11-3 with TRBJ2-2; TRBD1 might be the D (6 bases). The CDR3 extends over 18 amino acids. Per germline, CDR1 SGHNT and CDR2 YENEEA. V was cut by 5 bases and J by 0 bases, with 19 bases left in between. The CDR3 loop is CASSNPGDRISNTGELFF. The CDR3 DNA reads TGTGCCAGCAGCAATCCCGGAGACAGGATTTCGAACACCGGGGAGCTGTTTTTT.

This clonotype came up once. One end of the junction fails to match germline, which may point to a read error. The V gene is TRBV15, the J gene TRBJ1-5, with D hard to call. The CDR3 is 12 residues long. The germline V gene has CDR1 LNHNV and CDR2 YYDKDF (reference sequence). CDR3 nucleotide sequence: TGTGCCACCAGCAGAGTTTACGACACTCCGGATTTT. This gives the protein CATSRVYDTPDF.

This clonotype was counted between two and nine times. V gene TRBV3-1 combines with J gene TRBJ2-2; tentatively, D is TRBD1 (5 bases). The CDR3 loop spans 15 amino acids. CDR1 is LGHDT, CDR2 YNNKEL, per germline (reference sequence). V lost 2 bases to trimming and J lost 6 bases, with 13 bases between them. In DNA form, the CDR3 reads TGTGCCAGCAGCCAACCAGGGTTGCAGGCCGGGGAGCTGTTTTTT. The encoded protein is CASSQPGLQAGELFF.

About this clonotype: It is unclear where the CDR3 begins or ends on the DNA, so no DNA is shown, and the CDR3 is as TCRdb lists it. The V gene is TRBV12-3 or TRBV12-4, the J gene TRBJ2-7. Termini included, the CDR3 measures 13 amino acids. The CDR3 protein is CASSSSQVNGQYF.